The sequence of this TCR beta chain was determined in a study of OX40 agonist ivuxolimab in advanced cancers. The cohort excluded patients with autoimmune disease history or systemic immunosuppression. Per the germline V gene, CDR1 is SEHNR and CDR2 is FQNEAQ (reference sequence). Deletions cut 5 bases from V and 6 bases from J, with 8 bases between. The CDR3 covers 12 residues. Generated by immunoSEQ multiplex PCR, the TCRdb table keeps only in-frame clones and is missing some. The sample carries around 46,000 clones, roughly 91% recorded once. This sample comprised CD4+ or CD8+ T cells sorted from blood, obtained in a trial of the OX40 agonist ivuxolimab. The chain employs TRBV7-9 and TRBJ2-1; D is ambiguous. This sequence was found in an adult with an advanced solid tumor such as melanoma, head and neck, liver or kidney cancer. The chain's CDR3 is CASSPSRNEQFF. The CDR3 DNA sequence: TGTGCCAGCAGCCCTTCCCGCAATGAGCAGTTCTTC.